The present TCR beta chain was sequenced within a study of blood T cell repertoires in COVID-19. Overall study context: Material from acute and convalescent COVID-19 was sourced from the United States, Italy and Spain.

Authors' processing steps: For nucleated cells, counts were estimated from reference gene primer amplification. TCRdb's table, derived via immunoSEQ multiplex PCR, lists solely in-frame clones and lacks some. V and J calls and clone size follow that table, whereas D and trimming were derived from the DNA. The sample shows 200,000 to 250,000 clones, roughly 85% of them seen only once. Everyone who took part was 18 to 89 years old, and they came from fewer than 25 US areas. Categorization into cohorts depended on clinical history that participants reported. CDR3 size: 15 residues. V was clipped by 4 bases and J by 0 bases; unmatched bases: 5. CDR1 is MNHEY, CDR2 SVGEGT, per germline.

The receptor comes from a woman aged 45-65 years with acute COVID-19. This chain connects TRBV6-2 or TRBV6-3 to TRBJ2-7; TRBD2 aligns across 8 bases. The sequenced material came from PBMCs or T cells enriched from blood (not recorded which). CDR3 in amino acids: CASSSPSGSSYEQYF. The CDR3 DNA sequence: TGTGCCAGCAGTTCCCCAAGCGGGAGCTCCTACGAGCAGTACTTC.